Below, 28 T cell receptor beta chains from the same sample are listed, as sequenced in a study of CD4 T cells in relation to SARS-CoV-2 and coronaviruses (dated by TCRdb to the early 2020s). CD4+ T cells from unexposed donors were collected before the COVID-19 pandemic (2011-2018). After less than eleven days of culture, CD4+ T cells were isolated with the EasySep CD4+ T cell isolation kit. Their antigens are not known. The library was produced with the immunoSEQ multiplex PCR assay. TCRdb holds this immuneACCESS table with in-frame rearrangements only. Some clones are missing; in checked studies, unresolved V genes explain under half, and the rest has no known cause. The sample table holds 20,000 to 25,000 clones, of which roughly 76% were seen once. The ten most abundant clones make up around 15% of the sample. The specimen was CD4+ T cells from PBMCs, cultured in vitro. The receptors were sampled from a human donor in good health.

This clone was observed once. This chain connects TRBV5-1 to TRBJ2-3; TRBD2 matches 12 bases. Germline values: CDR1 SGHRS, CDR2 YFSETQ. This CDR3 is built from 17 residues. Germline trimming cut 3 bases from V and 0 bases from J; bases unmatched to any gene: 5. The CDR3 spells CASSSPGLAGSTDTQYF. Here the CDR3 DNA reads TGCGCCAGCAGCTCCCCCGGACTAGCGGGGAGCACAGATACGCAGTATTTT.

This clone has only a few counts. V usage is TRBV6-2 or TRBV6-3 and J usage is TRBJ1-5; D call uncertain. Germline CDR1 reads MNHEY; CDR2 reads SVGEGT. Deletions cut 4 bases from V and 9 bases from J, with 10 bases between. This CDR3 comprises 12 residues. CDR3: CASSWSIGPQHF. CDR3 DNA sequence: TGTGCCAGCAGTTGGTCAATTGGGCCCCAGCATTTT.

The rearrangement links TRBV7-2 to TRBJ2-1, with TRBD1 identical over 9 bases. J lost 6 bases, V lost 5 bases, and 8 bases had no gene match. The CDR3 is 15 residues long. Germline values: CDR1 SGHTA, CDR2 FQGNSA. The CDR3: CASSPRDREGNEQFF. The CDR3 bases are TGTGCCAGCAGCCCCCGGGACAGGGAGGGCAATGAGCAGTTCTTC.

A few counts support this clone. The rearrangement uses TRBV6-5 and TRBJ1-1, with D perhaps TRBD1 (5 bases). Germline CDR1 MNHEY, CDR2 SVGAGI. CDR3 length equals 15 residues. V lost 6 bases and J lost 4, with 18 bases in between. CDR3 amino acids: CASSTLRDVGTEAFF. Here the CDR3 DNA reads TGTGCCAGCAGCACACTCAGGGACGTGGGCACTGAAGCTTTCTTT.

Only a few counts were recorded for this clone. V usage is TRBV4-1 and J usage is TRBJ1-1; D remains unclear. The germline V gene encodes CDR1 MGHRA and CDR2 YSYEKL. The V end was cut by 2 bases, the J end by 4 bases, with 17 bases between. The CDR3 is 16 amino acids. CDR3 in DNA: TGCGCCAGCAGCCAATACATATTTCGGGGAGGCACTGAAGCTTTCTTT. Its translation is CASSQYIFRGGTEAFF.

The chain combines TRBV14 with TRBJ2-1, with D possibly being TRBD1 or TRBD2 (5 bases each). V lost 0 bases to trimming and J lost 5 bases, with 14 bases between them. CDR3 length: 16 residues. CDR1 and CDR2 from the germline V gene are SGHDN and FVKESK. DNA for the CDR3: TGTGCCAGCAGCCAAGATGGGGGACCGAAACACAATGAGCAGTTCTTC. Its translation is CASSQDGGPKHNEQFF.

The genes are TRBV6-5 and TRBJ2-1, with TRBD2 matching over 7 bases. This CDR3 has 15 residues. Unmatched junction bases numbered 6, after V lost 5 bases and J lost 2 bases. Germline CDR1 MNHEY, CDR2 SVGAGI. CDR3 DNA sequence: TGTGCCAGCAGTACGCCGACTAGCCCCTACAATGAGCAGTTCTTC. Translation: CASSTPTSPYNEQFF.

This clone was observed a single time. V and J are TRBV7-2 and TRBJ2-2, with TRBD1 matching 7 bases. The V gene end was trimmed by 1 base and the J gene end by 6 bases; junction bases not matched to a gene: 8. CDR3 length: 16 residues. Germline-derived CDR1 and CDR2 are SGHTA and FQGNSA. The CDR3 DNA follows: TGTGCCAGCAGCTTAGGAGGGGGCGCAAACGCCGGGGAGCTGTTTTTT. Protein: CASSLGGGANAGELFF. The complete variable domain, with remaining parts taken from reference TRBV7-2 and TRBJ2-2, reads GAGVSQSPSNKVTEKGKDVELRCDPISGHTALYWYRQSLGQGLEFLIYFQGNSAPDKSGLPSDRFSAERTGGSVSTLTIQRTQQEDSAVYLCASSLGGGANAGELFFGEGSRLTVL.

The rearrangement links TRBV4-1 to TRBJ1-6, with D unresolved. The CDR3 length is 16 residues. Germline values: CDR1 MGHRA, CDR2 YSYEKL. Trimming took 0 bases from V and 7 from J, leaving 13 bases between them. CDR3 loop: CASSQDFRRGNSPLHF. CDR3 sequence (DNA): TGCGCCAGCAGCCAAGACTTTCGGCGGGGAAATTCACCCCTCCACTTT.

The genes are TRBV7-3 and TRBJ2-2, with unresolved D. In germline, CDR1 is SGHTA, CDR2 FQGTGA. V lost 6 bases and J lost 6, with 11 bases in between. The CDR3 spans 13 residues. The CDR3: CASSRSRAGELFF. The DNA of the CDR3 is TGTGCCAGCAGTCGTAGCCGGGCCGGGGAGCTGTTTTTT.

The chain has TRBV6-5 and TRBJ1-1; 7 bases fit TRBD1. CDR1 is MNHEY, CDR2 SVGAGI, per germline. There are 15 residues in the CDR3. Losses at the gene ends were 4 bases for V and 4 bases for J; bases not matched to a gene: 9. CDR3 residues: CASSSEGAVGTEAFF. The DNA for the CDR3 is TGTGCCAGCAGTTCCGAGGGGGCGGTGGGCACTGAAGCTTTCTTT.

This rearrangement joins TRBV5-4 to TRBJ2-7, with 8 bases lining up with TRBD1. V lost 4 bases to trimming and J lost 5 bases; unmatched junction nucleotides: 8. The CDR3 sequence is 14 residues long. The germline V gene encodes CDR1 SGHNT and CDR2 YYREEE (reference sequence). In DNA, the CDR3 is TGTGCCAGCAGCATGGGACAGGCCTTTAACGAGCAGTACTTC. This gives the protein CASSMGQAFNEQYF.

This chain joins TRBV7-9 and TRBJ2-1, with 13 positions matching TRBD2. V lost 4 bases to trimming and J lost 9 bases; unmatched junction nucleotides: 6. The CDR3 length is 15 residues. Looked up from germline, CDR1 is SEHNR and CDR2 is FQNEAQ (reference sequence). The CDR3 loop reads CASSSGLAGLVEQFF. The CDR3 bases are TGTGCCAGCAGCTCGGGACTAGCGGGACTGGTTGAGCAGTTCTTC. Supplemented by reference TRBV7-9 and TRBJ2-1, the full variable domain reads DTGVSQNPRHKITKRGQNVTFRCDPISEHNRLYWYRQTLGQGPEFLTYFQNEAQLEKSRLLSDRFSAERPKGSFSTLEIQRTEQGDSAMYLCASSSGLAGLVEQFFGPGTRLTVL.

This clone was counted only a few times. The chain has TRBV5-8 and TRBJ2-2, with 9 bases lining up with TRBD2. Germline V CDR1 and CDR2: SGHTS, YDEGEE. The CDR3 totals 18 residues. After removal of 1 base from V and 7 bases from J, the junction contained 14 bases not matched to a gene. Here the CDR3 DNA reads TGTGCCAGCAGCTTGCCGAGACTAGCGGTATATGAAGGCGGGGAGCTGTTTTTT. Protein: CASSLPRLAVYEGGELFF.

This clone was seen a handful of times. The V and J genes are TRBV7-4 and TRBJ2-7, with 10 bases that match TRBD1. Losses at the gene ends were 5 bases for V and 3 bases for J; bases not matched to a gene: 4. Germline V lookup: CDR1 SGHVT, CDR2 SQSDAQ. There are 14 residues in the CDR3. This CDR3 reads CASSVRDRGYEQYF. CDR3 in DNA: TGTGCCAGCAGCGTACGGGACAGGGGCTACGAGCAGTACTTC. Supplemented by reference TRBV7-4 and TRBJ2-7, the full variable domain reads GAGVSQSPRYKVAKRGRDVALRCDSISGHVTLYWYRQTLGQGSEVLTYSQSDAQRDKSGRPSGRFSAERPERSVSTLKIQRTEQGDSAVYLCASSVRDRGYEQYFGPGTRLTVT.

The J gene is TRBJ2-5, the V gene TRBV9; TRBD2 agrees at 10 bases. Trimming removed 6 bases from V and 2 bases from J; junction bases left unmatched: 7. CDR3 length: 15 residues. Germline V gene data show CDR1 as SGDLS and CDR2 as YYNGEE. As DNA, the CDR3 is TGTGCCAGCACTCCTACTAGCGGGGTTCAAGAGACCCAGTACTTC. Encoded protein: CASTPTSGVQETQYF.

The V gene is TRBV18, the J gene TRBJ1-4; no firm D call. The CDR3 extends over 13 amino acids. V lost 6 bases to trimming and J lost 8 bases, with 13 bases between them. Germline V CDR1 and CDR2: KGHSH, LQKENI. The CDR3 region has the DNA TGTGCCAGCTCGCCTGAAATGGAGGAAAAACTGTTTTTT. Protein sequence: CASSPEMEEKLFF.

The chain carries TRBV3-1 (or the pseudogene TRBV3-2) and TRBJ1-3; D gene uncertain. Germline V gene data show CDR1 as LGHDT and CDR2 as YNNKEL (reference sequence). V shed 0 bases and J shed 5 bases, with 17 bases lying between them. The CDR3 consists of 17 residues. This chain's CDR3 is CASSQDLGSLDRNTIYF. The CDR3, as DNA: TGTGCCAGCAGCCAAGATTTGGGGAGCCTGGACCGAAACACCATATATTTT.

The V call is TRBV30, the J call TRBJ1-2, with D possibly being TRBD1 (6 bases). The CDR3 length is 13 residues. V was trimmed by 3 bases and J by 4 bases, leaving 12 bases between them. CDR1 is GTSNPN and CDR2 is SVGIG in the germline V gene (reference sequence). This chain's CDR3 is CAWRETGSYGYTF. In nucleotides, the CDR3 is TGTGCCTGGAGGGAGACAGGTAGCTATGGCTACACCTTC.

This sequence joins TRBV19 and TRBJ1-6; tentative D call: TRBD1 (6 bases). The CDR3 loop spans 15 amino acids. V lost 7 bases and J lost 8, with 18 bases in between. Germline V gene lookup returns CDR1 LNHDA and CDR2 SQIVND (reference sequence). The CDR3 DNA reads as TGTGCCAGTAACCCACGGACAGCCACCTATTCACCCCTCCACTTT. Protein product: CASNPRTATYSPLHF.

This chain joins TRBV30 and TRBJ1-3; D uncertain. V lost 0 bases and J lost 0, with 12 bases in between. The CDR3 has 16 amino acids. Looked up from germline, CDR1 is GTSNPN and CDR2 is SVGIG (reference sequence). The CDR3 DNA reads TGTGCCTGGAGTGTACTTGGCAGTCACTCTGGAAACACCATATATTTT. Its protein is CAWSVLGSHSGNTIYF.

CDR3 region: CASSLTSGRALETQYF. The CDR3 bases are TGTGCCAGCAGCCTGACTAGCGGGAGGGCCTTGGAGACCCAGTACTTC. The J gene is TRBJ2-5, the V gene TRBV7-9; 14 nucleotides agree with TRBD2. Losses at the gene ends were 5 bases for V and 5 bases for J; bases not matched to a gene: 7. Germline V gene sequence: CDR1 SEHNR, CDR2 FQNEAQ (reference sequence). CDR3 length: 16 residues.

V and J are TRBV12-5 and TRBJ1-4; the match to TRBD1 covers 9 bases. Trimming at V came to 1 base and at J to 6 bases, leaving 0 bases not matched to a gene. CDR3 length: 14 residues. Germline CDR1 is LGHNT and CDR2 is FRNRAP. The CDR3 protein is CASGLGTGDEKLFF. Written as DNA, the CDR3 is TGTGCTAGTGGTTTGGGGACAGGGGATGAAAAACTGTTTTTT.

The chain employs TRBV2 and TRBJ2-5, with D perhaps matching TRBD1 (5 bases). This CDR3 region has 14 residues. The germline V and J ends were trimmed by 5 bases and 2 bases, with 12 bases remaining between them. Germline loops: CDR1 SNHLY, CDR2 FYNNEI. CDR3 loop: CASSLRGRQETQYF. In DNA form, the CDR3 reads TGTGCCAGCAGTTTAAGGGGTCGGCAAGAGACCCAGTACTTC.

The chain recombines TRBV27 with TRBJ2-4; possibly TRBD2 for D (6 bases). With 8 bases removed from V and 0 bases from J, the gap between germline ends came to 17 bases. Germline CDR1 MNHEY, CDR2 SMNVEV (reference sequence). The CDR3 runs 16 residues. Here the CDR3 reads CASHGTPNLAKNIQYF. The CDR3 DNA sequence: TGTGCCAGCCACGGGACTCCGAATCTAGCCAAAAACATTCAGTACTTC.

This chain joins TRBV5-1 and TRBJ2-3, with D maybe TRBD2 (6 bases). Between the trimmed V and J ends, which lost 6 bases and 4 bases, there was a span of 18 bases. The germline gives CDR1 SGHRS, CDR2 YFSETQ. The CDR3 loop spans 15 amino acids. This chain's CDR3 is CASKSGTFHADTQYF. The CDR3 DNA is TGCGCCAGCAAATCCGGGACTTTCCATGCAGATACGCAGTATTTT. The full variable domain, with the rest looked up from reference TRBV5-1 and TRBJ2-3, is KAGVTQTPRYLIKTRGQQVTLSCSPISGHRSVSWYQQTPGQGLQFLFEYFSETQRNKGNFPGRFSGRQFSNSRSEMNVSTLELGDSALYLCASKSGTFHADTQYFGPGTRLTVL.

This chain connects TRBV7-3 to TRBJ2-5; no clear D gene. The CDR3 runs to 13 residues. Trimming shortened V by 5 bases and J by 4 bases, and 11 bases separated the two germline ends. Germline CDR1 reads SGHTA; CDR2 reads FQGTGA. This CDR3 is CASSPGAGETQYF. CDR3 bases: TGTGCCAGCAGCCCTGGAGCAGGAGAGACCCAGTACTTC.

This clone was seen a handful of times. This rearrangement joins TRBV5-1 to TRBJ1-2; D remains ambiguous. The CDR3 has 15 residues. The germline gives CDR1 SGHRS, CDR2 YFSETQ. Trimming removed 0 bases at V and 3 bases at J, with 12 bases between. The CDR3 sequence: CASSLDLGGYYGYTF. The DNA of the CDR3 is TGCGCCAGCAGCTTGGATCTGGGCGGATACTATGGCTACACCTTC.